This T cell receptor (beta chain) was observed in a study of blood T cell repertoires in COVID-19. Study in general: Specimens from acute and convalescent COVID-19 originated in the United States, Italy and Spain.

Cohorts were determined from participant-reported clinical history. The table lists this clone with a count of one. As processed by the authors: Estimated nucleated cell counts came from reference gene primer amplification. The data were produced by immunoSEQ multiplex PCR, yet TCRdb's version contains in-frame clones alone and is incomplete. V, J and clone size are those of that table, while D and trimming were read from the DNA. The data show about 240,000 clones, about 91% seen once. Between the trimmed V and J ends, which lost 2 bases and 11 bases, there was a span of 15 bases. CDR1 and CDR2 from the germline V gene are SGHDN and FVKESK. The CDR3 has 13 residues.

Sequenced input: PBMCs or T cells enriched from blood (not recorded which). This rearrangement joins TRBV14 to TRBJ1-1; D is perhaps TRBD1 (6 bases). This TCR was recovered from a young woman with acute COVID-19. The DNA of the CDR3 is TGTGCCAGCAGCCAACAGACAGGAATTGAGGCTTTCTTT. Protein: CASSQQTGIEAFF.